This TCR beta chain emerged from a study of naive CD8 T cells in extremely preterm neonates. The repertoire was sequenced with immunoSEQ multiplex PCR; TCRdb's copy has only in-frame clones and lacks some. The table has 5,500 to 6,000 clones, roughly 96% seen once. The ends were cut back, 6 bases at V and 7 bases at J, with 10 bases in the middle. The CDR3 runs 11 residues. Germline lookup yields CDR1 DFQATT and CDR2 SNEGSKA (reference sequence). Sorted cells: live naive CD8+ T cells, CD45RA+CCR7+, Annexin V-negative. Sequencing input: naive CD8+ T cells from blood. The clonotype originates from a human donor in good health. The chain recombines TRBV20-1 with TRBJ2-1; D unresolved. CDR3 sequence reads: CSASVWNEQFF. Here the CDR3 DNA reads TGCAGTGCCAGCGTCTGGAATGAGCAGTTCTTC.